Given below is one T cell receptor (beta chain) in context. Its antigen is not identified. Different DNA sequences within this sample yield the same CDR3. The sample comes from a study of shared clonotypes between healthy human individuals. Measured with immunoSEQ multiplex PCR; TCRdb has only the in-frame clones, and not every one. The sample has a few million clones, more than 85% seen once. Study outcomes and limitations: About 5% of naive CD4 clonotypes were shared across a few donors.

The TCR comes from a man younger than 35 in good health. Some clones in this sample may be carry-over from other donors' samples. The sequenced sample was naive CD4+ T cells from PBMCs. Indicated subset: CD45RA+ positively selected.

The CDR3 here is CASSLRDRGGTGELFF. The CDR3 coding sequence is TGTGCCAGCAGTTTAAGAGACAGGGGTGGAACCGGGGAGCTGTTTTTT. V gene TRBV27 combines with J gene TRBJ2-2; the match to TRBD1 covers 8 bases. The CDR3 runs 16 residues. Trimming at V came to 2 bases and at J to 5 bases, leaving 7 bases not matched to a gene. Per germline, CDR1 MNHEY and CDR2 SMNVEV (reference sequence).